The 19 T cell receptor beta chains below were found in one sample sequenced in a study of cytomegalovirus exposure and HLA in healthy donors. In the PCR, 60 Vbeta and 13 Jbeta primers were used. Data came from immunoSEQ multiplex PCR; TCRdb stores just in-frame clones and leaves some out. The sample holds 100,000 to 150,000 clones; roughly four fifths are singletons and the top ten take under 6.5%. The sample taken for sequencing was PBMCs. Source of these receptors: a woman aged 45-60 years in good health and CMV-seropositive.

V gene TRBV7-9 combines with J gene TRBJ1-1; D gene unclear. Germline V gene sequence: CDR1 SEHNR, CDR2 FQNEAQ (reference sequence). The germline V and J ends were trimmed by 5 bases and 5 bases, with 15 bases remaining between them. The CDR3 runs 14 residues. The CDR3 sequence is CASSDEIRETEAFF. The DNA of the CDR3 is TGTGCCAGCAGCGATGAGATAAGGGAGACTGAAGCTTTCTTT.

This clone is a singleton in its sample. This chain joins TRBV7-9 and TRBJ1-1; D is ambiguous. The ends were cut back, 3 bases at V and 8 bases at J, with 13 bases in the middle. Germline CDR1 SEHNR, CDR2 FQNEAQ (reference sequence). This CDR3 spans 13 amino acids. The CDR3 sequence is CASSFSQSGEAFF. CDR3 DNA sequence: TGTGCCAGCAGCTTTAGTCAGTCGGGGGAAGCTTTCTTT.

This chain links TRBV19 with TRBJ2-1; the D is unclear. CDR3 length: 14 amino acids. The ends were cut back, 5 bases at V and 4 bases at J, with 12 bases in the middle. Germline CDR1 is LNHDA and CDR2 is SQIVND (reference sequence). CDR3 bases: TGTGCCAGTAGTCCTCTCCGACATTACAATGAGCAGTTCTTC. It specifies CASSPLRHYNEQFF.

The gene calls are TRBV4-1 and TRBJ2-1; 7 bases align to TRBD2. Germline lookup yields CDR1 MGHRA and CDR2 YSYEKL. V gave up 0 bases and J gave up 4 bases; unmatched junction bases: 6. CDR3 size: 16 residues. The CDR3 DNA reads as TGCGCCAGCAGCCAAGATCCTCCAGCGGGGTACAATGAGCAGTTCTTC. Its translation: CASSQDPPAGYNEQFF.

V and J are TRBV5-4 and TRBJ2-5; 7 bases align to TRBD2. Trimming removed 3 bases from V and 4 bases from J; junction bases left unmatched: 6. The germline V gene has CDR1 SGHNT and CDR2 YYREEE (reference sequence). There are 14 residues in the CDR3. The CDR3 loop reads CASSWGGSGETQYF. For the CDR3, the DNA is TGTGCCAGCAGCTGGGGGGGGAGCGGAGAGACCCAGTACTTC.

The rearrangement links TRBV5-1 to TRBJ1-1, with a weak D call TRBD1 (5 bases). This CDR3 is built from 16 residues. CDR1 SGHRS and CDR2 YFSETQ come from the germline V gene. Trimming removed 4 bases from V and 0 bases from J, with 16 bases in between. This chain's CDR3 is CASSLYGQSMNTEAFF. In nucleotides, the CDR3 is TGCGCCAGCAGCCTTTACGGACAATCCATGAACACTGAAGCTTTCTTT.

The chain links TRBV7-9 to TRBJ2-4, with a tentative D call TRBD2 (5 bases). V lost 1 base, J lost 0 bases, and 13 bases lay in between. From germline, CDR1 is SEHNR and CDR2 FQNEAQ (reference sequence). CDR3 length: 17 amino acids. The CDR3 here is CASSLESWTGAKNIQYF. CDR3 DNA sequence: TGTGCCAGCAGCTTAGAGTCGTGGACTGGAGCCAAAAACATTCAGTACTTC.

Only a few counts were recorded for this clone. The chain employs TRBV25-1 and TRBJ1-1, with D perhaps TRBD1 (5 bases). In germline, CDR1 is MGHDK, CDR2 SYGVNS. V was shortened by 2 bases and J by 5 bases, with 21 bases between the two germline ends. This CDR3 contains 17 residues. DNA of the CDR3: TGTGCCAGCAGTGAAGCGGGGCGAACTCCCGAGGGGACTGAAGCTTTCTTT. This codes for CASSEAGRTPEGTEAFF.

Here the CDR3 DNA reads TGTGCCACCAGAGTCGACAGGGGGCCACAAGAGACCCAGTACTTC. The encoded protein is CATRVDRGPQETQYF. The chain is built from TRBV15 and TRBJ2-5; 10 bases line up with TRBD1. V lost 6 bases and J lost 2; bases outside the gene matches: 6. CDR3 size: 15 residues. Germline lookup yields CDR1 LNHNV and CDR2 YYDKDF (reference sequence).

The DNA for the CDR3 is TGTGCCAGCAGCTTAGGCGCCCGAGGCGGGGAGCTGTTTTTT. It specifies CASSLGARGGELFF. This chain links TRBV13 with TRBJ2-2; D unresolved. The germline CDR1 and CDR2 sequences are PRHDT and FYEKMQ (reference sequence). The CDR3 extends over 14 amino acids. V gave up 0 bases and J gave up 7 bases, with 9 bases separating them.

V usage is TRBV5-8 and J usage is TRBJ2-1; no clear D gene. Germline CDR1 reads SGHTS; CDR2 reads YDEGEE. Trimming pared 2 bases from V and 6 bases from J, leaving 9 bases between. The CDR3 runs 13 residues. The CDR3 region has the DNA TGTGCCAGCAGCTTCTCGAGGCTCAATGAGCAGTTCTTC. Amino acid sequence: CASSFSRLNEQFF.

The chain uses TRBV5-4 and TRBJ2-1; D might be TRBD2 (6 bases). The V gene's germline CDR1 is SGHNT and CDR2 YYREEE (reference sequence). There are 15 residues in the CDR3. V was trimmed by 3 bases and J by 10 bases, leaving 20 bases between them. CDR3 bases: TGTGCCAGCAGCTCCCGGACCGCCGAGGGGAGGGAGCAGTTCTTC. It translates to CASSSRTAEGREQFF.

The rearrangement joins TRBV7-8 to TRBJ1-6; D ambiguous. The CDR3 contains 15 residues. Germline CDR1 reads SGHVS; CDR2 reads FQNEAQ. Trimming removed 1 base from V and 7 bases from J, with 11 bases in between. CDR3 nucleotides: TGTGCCAGCAGCTTAGTCCAGTCATCGAATTCACCCCTCCACTTT. Translated: CASSLVQSSNSPLHF.

The gene calls are TRBV7-6 and TRBJ2-1, with D uncertain. This CDR3 spans 13 amino acids. Germline loops: CDR1 SGHVS, CDR2 FNYEAQ. V shed 3 bases and J shed 3 bases, with 6 bases lying between them. CDR3 in DNA: TGTGCCAGCAGCTTGGGCAACTACAATGAGCAGTTCTTC. Amino acid sequence: CASSLGNYNEQFF.

The CDR3 loop reads CASSPERGTDTQYF. The CDR3 DNA is TGTGCCAGCTCACCGGAAAGGGGTACAGATACGCAGTATTTT. The chain employs TRBV18 and TRBJ2-3; possibly TRBD1 for D (5 bases). Trimming removed 3 bases from V and 3 bases from J, with 10 bases in between. Germline loops: CDR1 KGHSH, CDR2 LQKENI. There are 14 residues in the CDR3.

The chain has TRBV19 and TRBJ1-4; 8 bases align to TRBD1. Unmatched junction bases numbered 4, after V lost 3 bases and J lost 7 bases. Per the germline V gene, CDR1 is LNHDA and CDR2 is SQIVND (reference sequence). The CDR3 totals 14 residues. The CDR3 region has the DNA TGTGCCAGTAGTATCTGGGACAGGCCTGAAAAACTGTTTTTT. Its protein is CASSIWDRPEKLFF.

The genes are TRBV5-1 and TRBJ2-5; 7 bases agree with TRBD2. Trimming removed 0 bases from V and 4 bases from J; junction bases left unmatched: 0. This CDR3 region has 13 residues. Germline V gene data show CDR1 as SGHRS and CDR2 as YFSETQ. In nucleotides, the CDR3 is TGCGCCAGCAGCTTGGCTAGCGGAGAGACCCAGTACTTC. Translated, it gives CASSLASGETQYF.

The chain employs TRBV11-3 and TRBJ1-1, with D perhaps TRBD1 (5 bases). This CDR3 has 16 amino acids. V dropped 4 bases and J dropped 3 bases, with 18 bases sitting between them. Germline lookup yields CDR1 SGHNT and CDR2 YENEEA. The CDR3 sequence is CASSSGLRTGHTEAFF. DNA of the CDR3: TGTGCCAGCAGCTCGGGACTCAGAACAGGCCACACTGAAGCTTTCTTT. Filled out from reference TRBV11-3 and TRBJ1-1, the complete variable domain reads EAGVVQSPRYKIIEKKQPVAFWCNPISGHNTLYWYLQNLGQGPELLIRYENEEAVDDSQLPKDRFSAERLKGVDSTLKIQPAELGDSAVYLCASSSGLRTGHTEAFFGQGTRLTVV.

The CDR3 DNA is TGTGCCAGCTCACCTGAAGTGGCGGACACTGAAGCTTTCTTT. Translated, it gives CASSPEVADTEAFF. This chain joins TRBV18 and TRBJ1-1; unclear D gene. The germline V gene has CDR1 KGHSH and CDR2 LQKENI. The CDR3 runs 14 residues. The V gene lost 3 bases and the J gene lost 3 bases, with 11 bases spanning the gap.